This TCR beta chain stems from a study of blood T cell repertoires in COVID-19. Sequencing used immunoSEQ multiplex PCR; TCRdb keeps in-frame clones, though not all of them. The sample consists of 70,000 or so clones, under 90% of them appearing once. CDR3 length equals 17 residues. Trimming took off 0 bases at V and 1 base at J, with 13 bases between the two ends. Germline V CDR1 and CDR2: SGHTA, FQGNSA. The source is a man in his 70s with active or convalescent COVID-19. Material: peripheral blood. The chain is built from TRBV7-2 and TRBJ2-4; a weak D match, TRBD1 (5 bases). For the CDR3, the DNA is TGTGCCAGCAGCTTAGCGTACGACAGCATGGCCAAAAACATTCAGTACTTC. It specifies CASSLAYDSMAKNIQYF.